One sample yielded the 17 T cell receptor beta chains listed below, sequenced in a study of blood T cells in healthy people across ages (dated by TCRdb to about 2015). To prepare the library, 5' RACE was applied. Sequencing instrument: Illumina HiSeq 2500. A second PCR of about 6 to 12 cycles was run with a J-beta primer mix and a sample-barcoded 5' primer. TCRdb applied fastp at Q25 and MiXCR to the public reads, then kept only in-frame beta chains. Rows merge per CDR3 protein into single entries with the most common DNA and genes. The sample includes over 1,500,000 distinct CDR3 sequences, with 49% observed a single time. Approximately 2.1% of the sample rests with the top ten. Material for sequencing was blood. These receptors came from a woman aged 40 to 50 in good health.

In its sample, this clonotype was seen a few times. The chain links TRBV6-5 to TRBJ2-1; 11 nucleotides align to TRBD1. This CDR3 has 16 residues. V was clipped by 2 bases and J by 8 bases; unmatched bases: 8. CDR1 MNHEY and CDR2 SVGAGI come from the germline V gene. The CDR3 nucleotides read TGTGCCAGCAGTTACAGTGGACAGGGGGCGGGCGATGAGCAGTTCTTC. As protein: CASSYSGQGAGDEQFF.

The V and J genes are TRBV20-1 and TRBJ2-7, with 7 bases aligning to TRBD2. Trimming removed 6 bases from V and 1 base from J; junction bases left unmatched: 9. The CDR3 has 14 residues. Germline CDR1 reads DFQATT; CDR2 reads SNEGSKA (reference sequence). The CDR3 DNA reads TGCAGTGCCGACGAGCGGGGTAAATCCTACGAGCAGTACTTC. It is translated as CSADERGKSYEQYF.

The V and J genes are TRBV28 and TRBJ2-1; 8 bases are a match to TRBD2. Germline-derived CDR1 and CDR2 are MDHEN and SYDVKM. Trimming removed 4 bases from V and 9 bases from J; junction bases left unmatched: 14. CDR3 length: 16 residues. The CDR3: CASSSYGGGRLGEQFF. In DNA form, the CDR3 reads TGTGCCAGCAGTTCCTACGGCGGGGGGAGATTAGGTGAGCAGTTCTTC.

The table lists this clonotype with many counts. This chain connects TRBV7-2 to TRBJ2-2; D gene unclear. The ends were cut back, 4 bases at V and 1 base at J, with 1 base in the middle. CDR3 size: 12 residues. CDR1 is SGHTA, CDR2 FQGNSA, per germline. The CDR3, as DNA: TGTGCCAGCAGCTGGAACACCGGGGAGCTGTTTTTT. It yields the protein CASSWNTGELFF.

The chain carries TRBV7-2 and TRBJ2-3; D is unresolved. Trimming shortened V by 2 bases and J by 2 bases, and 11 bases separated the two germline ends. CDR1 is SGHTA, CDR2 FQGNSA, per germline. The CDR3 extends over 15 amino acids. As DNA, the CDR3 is TGTGCCAGCAGCTTAAGGAATAGTCCCACAGATACGCAGTATTTT. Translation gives CASSLRNSPTDTQYF.

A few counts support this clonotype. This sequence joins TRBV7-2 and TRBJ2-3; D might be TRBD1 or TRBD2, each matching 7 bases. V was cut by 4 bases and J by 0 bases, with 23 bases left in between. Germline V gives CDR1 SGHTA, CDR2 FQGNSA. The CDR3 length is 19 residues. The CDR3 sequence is CASSSPPAGGEGSTDTQYF. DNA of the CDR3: TGTGCCAGCAGCTCCCCCCCTGCAGGGGGGGAAGGGAGCACAGATACGCAGTATTTT.

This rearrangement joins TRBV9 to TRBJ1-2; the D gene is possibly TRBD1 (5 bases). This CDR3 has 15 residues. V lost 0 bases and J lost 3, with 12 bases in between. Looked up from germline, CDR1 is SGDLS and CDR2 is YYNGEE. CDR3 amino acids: CASSVGQRGDYGYTF. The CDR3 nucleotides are TGTGCCAGCAGCGTAGGACAGCGGGGGGACTATGGCTACACCTTC.

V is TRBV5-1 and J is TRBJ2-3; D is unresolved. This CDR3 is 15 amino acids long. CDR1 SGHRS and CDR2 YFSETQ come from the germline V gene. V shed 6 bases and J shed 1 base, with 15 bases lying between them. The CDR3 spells CASNGVLGGTDTQYF. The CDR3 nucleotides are TGCGCCAGCAATGGGGTATTAGGCGGCACAGATACGCAGTATTTT.

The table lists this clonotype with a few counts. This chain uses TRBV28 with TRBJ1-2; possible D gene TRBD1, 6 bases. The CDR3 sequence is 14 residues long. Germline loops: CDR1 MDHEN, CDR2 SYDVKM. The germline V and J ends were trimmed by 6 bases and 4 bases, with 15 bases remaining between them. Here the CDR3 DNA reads TGTGCCAGCAGCCTTTCGACAGGTTTCTATGGCTACACCTTC. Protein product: CASSLSTGFYGYTF.

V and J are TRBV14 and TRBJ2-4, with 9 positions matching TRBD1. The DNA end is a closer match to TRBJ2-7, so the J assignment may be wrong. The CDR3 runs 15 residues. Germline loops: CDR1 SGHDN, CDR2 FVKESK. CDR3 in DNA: TGTGCCAGCAGCCAACGACAGGGGGTCTTGGCCGAGCAGTACTTC. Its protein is CASSQRQGVLAEQYF.

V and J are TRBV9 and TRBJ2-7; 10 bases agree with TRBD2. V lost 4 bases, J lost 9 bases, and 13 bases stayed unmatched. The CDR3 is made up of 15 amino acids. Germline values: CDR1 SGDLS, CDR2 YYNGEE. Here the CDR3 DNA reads TGTGCCAGCAGCATAACAACTAGCGGGGAGGTTCCGCAGTACTTC. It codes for CASSITTSGEVPQYF.

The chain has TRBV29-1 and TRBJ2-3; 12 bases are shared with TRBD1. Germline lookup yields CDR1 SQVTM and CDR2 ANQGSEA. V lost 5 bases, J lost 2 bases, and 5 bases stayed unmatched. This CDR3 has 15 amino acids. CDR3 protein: CSVQGTGGVTDTQYF. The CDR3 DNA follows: TGCAGCGTTCAAGGGACAGGGGGCGTCACAGATACGCAGTATTTT.

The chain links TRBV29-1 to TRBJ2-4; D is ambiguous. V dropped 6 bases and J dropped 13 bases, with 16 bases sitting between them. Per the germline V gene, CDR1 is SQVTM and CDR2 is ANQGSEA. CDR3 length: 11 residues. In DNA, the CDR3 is TGCAGCGTCCCTATGGGTCATGAGCAGTACTTC. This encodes CSVPMGHEQYF.

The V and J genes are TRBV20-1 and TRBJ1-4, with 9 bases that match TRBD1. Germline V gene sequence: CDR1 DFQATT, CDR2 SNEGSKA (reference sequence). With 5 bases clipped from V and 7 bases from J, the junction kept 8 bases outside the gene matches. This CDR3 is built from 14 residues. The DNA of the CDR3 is TGCAGTGCTGAAGAGACAGGGGGAAGTGAAAAACTGTTTTTT. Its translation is CSAEETGGSEKLFF.

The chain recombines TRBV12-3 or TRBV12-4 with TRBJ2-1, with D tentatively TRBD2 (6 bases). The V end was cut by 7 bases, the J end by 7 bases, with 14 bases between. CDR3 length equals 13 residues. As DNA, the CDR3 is TGTGCCAGCAAACGCAGGGAGGTAAATGAGCAGTTCTTC. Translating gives CASKRREVNEQFF.

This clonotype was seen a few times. For the CDR3, the DNA is TGCAGCGTTGAGGTTGGGCAGTTCTTC. Protein product: CSVEVGQFF. This rearrangement joins TRBV29-1 to TRBJ2-1; D gene unclear. The V end lost 3 bases, the J end lost 12 bases, and 6 bases lay between the germline ends. Germline lookup yields CDR1 SQVTM and CDR2 ANQGSEA. This CDR3 has 9 residues.

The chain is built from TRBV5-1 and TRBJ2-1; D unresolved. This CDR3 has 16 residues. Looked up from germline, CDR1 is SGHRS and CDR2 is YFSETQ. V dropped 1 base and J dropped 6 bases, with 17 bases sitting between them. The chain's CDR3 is CASSLLSTPGSNEQFF. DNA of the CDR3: TGCGCCAGCAGCTTGTTATCCACCCCAGGAAGCAATGAGCAGTTCTTC. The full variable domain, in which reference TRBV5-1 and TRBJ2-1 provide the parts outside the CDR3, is KAGVTQTPRYLIKTRGQQVTLSCSPISGHRSVSWYQQTPGQGLQFLFEYFSETQRNKGNFPGRFSGRQFSNSRSEMNVSTLELGDSALYLCASSLLSTPGSNEQFFGPGTRLTVL.